Shown below are 13 T cell receptor beta chains from a single sample sequenced in a study of blood T cell repertoires in COVID-19. This table comes from immunoSEQ multiplex PCR, and its TCRdb copy is limited to in-frame clones, with some not included. Counted here are about 250,000 clones, around 88% occurring once; the ten biggest clones make up about 1.3%. The specimen was peripheral blood. These receptors were taken from a man older than 75 with acute or convalescent COVID-19.

The gene calls are TRBV19 and TRBJ2-5, with 13 bases matching TRBD2. Germline CDR1 LNHDA, CDR2 SQIVND (reference sequence). V lost 5 bases, J lost 1 base, and 7 bases stayed unmatched. The length of the CDR3 is 17 residues. The CDR3 DNA follows: TGTGCCAGTAGTCCCTGGACTAGCGGGGGATCCCAAGAGACCCAGTACTTC. This translates into CASSPWTSGGSQETQYF.

This clone came up a few times. The gene calls are TRBV14 and TRBJ2-3; no firm D call. The V gene lost 0 bases and the J gene lost 7 bases, with 8 bases spanning the gap. This CDR3 is 13 amino acids long. Germline CDR1 and CDR2: SGHDN and FVKESK. The CDR3 DNA reads TGTGCCAGCAGCCAAGATCGTGTTCATACGCAGTATTTT. Its translation: CASSQDRVHTQYF.

The chain's CDR3 is CASSGGGEQFF. The CDR3 nucleotides read TGTGCCAGCAGCGGCGGCGGTGAGCAGTTCTTC. The rearrangement uses TRBV7-9 and TRBJ2-1; D gene unclear. This CDR3 is built from 11 residues. V lost 5 bases to trimming and J lost 9 bases, with 8 bases between them. The V gene's germline CDR1 is SEHNR and CDR2 FQNEAQ (reference sequence).

This chain links TRBV4-1 with TRBJ2-4; D might be TRBD2 (6 bases). In germline, CDR1 is MGHRA, CDR2 YSYEKL. Trimming shortened V by 0 bases and J by 5 bases, and 17 bases separated the two germline ends. The CDR3 sequence is 17 residues long. The CDR3 spells CASSQDQYRDSQNIQYF. In DNA, the CDR3 is TGCGCCAGCAGCCAAGATCAATACCGGGACTCTCAAAACATTCAGTACTTC.

This clone showed up just a few times. This same CDR3 is encoded by further DNA sequences in the sample. This rearrangement joins TRBV18 to TRBJ2-7, with no clear D. V gave up 2 bases and J gave up 3 bases, with 5 bases separating them. The CDR3 is 12 residues long. CDR1 is KGHSH, CDR2 LQKENI, per germline. CDR3 sequence reads: CASSPNNYEQYF. CDR3 nucleotide sequence: TGTGCCAGCTCACCAAACAACTACGAGCAGTACTTC.

This clone was seen more than once but under ten times. The chain uses TRBV2 and TRBJ1-2; 7 nucleotides line up with TRBD1. The germline V gene encodes CDR1 SNHLY and CDR2 FYNNEI. With V trimmed by 3 bases and J by 5 bases, 9 bases remained unmatched. The CDR3 sequence is 15 residues long. The CDR3 DNA is TGTGCCAGCAGTGAGTTAGAGGGGGCAGTATATGGCTACACCTTC. It codes for CASSELEGAVYGYTF.

The table lists this clone with many counts. The chain couples TRBV29-1 to TRBJ2-5, with D tentatively TRBD2 (6 bases). Germline values: CDR1 SQVTM, CDR2 ANQGSEA. The length of the CDR3 is 12 residues. CDR3: CSFGGTGETQYF. In DNA form, the CDR3 reads TGCAGTTTTGGGGGGACGGGAGAGACCCAGTACTTC.

The chain is built from TRBV7-3 and TRBJ2-1; D is perhaps TRBD2 (6 bases). Germline V gives CDR1 SGHTA, CDR2 FQGTGA. This CDR3 has 13 amino acids. V was cut by 5 bases and J by 8 bases, with 13 bases left in between. Here the CDR3 reads CASSRGLVDEQFF. CDR3 in DNA: TGTGCCAGCAGCCGGGGACTTGTGGATGAGCAGTTCTTC.

The CDR3 DNA reads as TGTGCCAGCAGCTCAGTTGGGGGAGGGGGCAATGAGCAGTTCTTC. Its translation is CASSSVGGGGNEQFF. The rearrangement links TRBV7-2 to TRBJ2-1; maybe TRBD2 (7 bases). V was shortened by 4 bases and J by 6 bases, with 16 bases between the two germline ends. CDR1 and CDR2 (germline): SGHTA, FQGNSA. The CDR3 has 15 residues.

The CDR3 spells CASSPPMSGGANTGELFF. DNA of the CDR3: TGTGCCAGCAGCCCTCCGATGAGCGGGGGTGCGAACACCGGGGAGCTGTTTTTT. V usage is TRBV9 and J usage is TRBJ2-2, with 8 bases fitting TRBD2. This CDR3 contains 18 residues. The V gene end was trimmed by 4 bases and the J gene end by 0 bases; junction bases not matched to a gene: 11. Germline assignment: CDR1 SGDLS and CDR2 YYNGEE.

The CDR3 is CASSQTGGGNQPQYF. The CDR3 nucleotides are TGTGCCAGTAGCCAGACAGGGGGCGGCAATCAGCCCCAGTATTTT. V and J are TRBV19 and TRBJ1-5, with TRBD1 identical over 10 bases. Near its end, the DNA agrees better with TRBJ2-3, so the J call may be wrong. The CDR3 contains 15 residues. Per germline, CDR1 LNHDA and CDR2 SQIVND (reference sequence).

The V gene is TRBV11-2, the J gene TRBJ2-1; TRBD1 matches 7 bases. V lost 4 bases and J lost 0; bases outside the gene matches: 12. Germline CDR1 reads SGHAT; CDR2 reads FQNNGV. The CDR3 consists of 18 residues. This CDR3 is CASSSSPRQGRSYNEQFF. CDR3 nucleotide sequence: TGTGCCAGCAGCTCATCCCCCCGACAGGGCCGCTCCTACAATGAGCAGTTCTTC.

The chain couples TRBV7-9 to TRBJ2-7; D remains ambiguous. With 5 bases removed from V and 4 bases from J, the gap between germline ends came to 9 bases. CDR1 is SEHNR and CDR2 is FQNEAQ in the germline V gene (reference sequence). The CDR3 totals 12 residues. The CDR3 here is CASSTSGYEQYF. CDR3 DNA sequence: TGTGCCAGCAGCACGTCGGGTTACGAGCAGTACTTC. The variable domain in full, with the rest retrieved from reference TRBV7-9 and TRBJ2-7, is DTGVSQNPRHKITKRGQNVTFRCDPISEHNRLYWYRQTLGQGPEFLTYFQNEAQLEKSRLLSDRFSAERPKGSFSTLEIQRTEQGDSAMYLCASSTSGYEQYFGPGTRLTVT.